Shown below are 10 T cell receptor beta chains from a single sample sequenced in a study of blood T cells in healthy people across ages. Through a sample-barcoded 5' primer and a J-beta primer mix, a second PCR was run for roughly 7 to 11 cycles. A single record per CDR3 protein comes from TCRdb applying MiXCR to the 5' RACE reads. This sample has 600,000 to 900,000 distinct CDR3 sequences; roughly 24% occur once, and the top ten carry 3%. Separately, the same data were catalogued under a study of T cells of mothers and their children.

The sample taken for sequencing was blood. The receptor set was obtained from a boy younger than 18 in good health.

To note about this clonotype: A junction end diverges from the germline sequence, so it may reflect a read error. This chain joins TRBV2 and TRBJ2-1; D is ambiguous. Per germline, CDR1 SNHLY and CDR2 FYNNEI. The CDR3 has 11 residues. The CDR3 loop is CASTFHNEQFF. CDR3 DNA sequence: TGTGCCAGCACCTTCCACAATGAGCAATTCTTC. Supplemented by reference TRBV2 and TRBJ2-1, the full variable domain reads EPEVTQTPSHQVTQMGQEVILRCVPISNHLYFYWYRQILGQKVEFLVSFYNNEISEKSEIFDDQFSVERPDGSNFTLKIRSTKLEDSAMYFCASTFHNEQFFGPGTRLTVL.

For this clonotype: A read error may account for a junction end that differs from germline. V gene TRBV5-1 combines with J gene TRBJ2-5, with D tentatively TRBD1 (5 bases). The CDR3 spans 14 residues. Germline CDR1 reads SGHRS; CDR2 reads YFSETQ. The CDR3 sequence: CASRLGLGQETQYF. CDR3 bases: TGCGCCAGCAGGTTGGGGCTGGGGCAGGAGACCCAGTACTTC.

This clonotype was detected a few times. The chain recombines TRBV7-9 with TRBJ2-5; 7 positions match TRBD2. This CDR3 comprises 13 residues. Germline loops: CDR1 SEHNR, CDR2 FQNEAQ (reference sequence). The V and J ends lost 6 bases and 2 bases, in that order; junction bases with no gene match: 3. This CDR3 is CASRKGGQETQYF. CDR3 DNA: TGTGCCAGCAGGAAGGGAGGGCAAGAGACCCAGTACTTC. Full variable domain (outside the CDR3, taken from reference TRBV7-9 and TRBJ2-5): DTGVSQNPRHKITKRGQNVTFRCDPISEHNRLYWYRQTLGQGPEFLTYFQNEAQLEKSRLLSDRFSAERPKGSFSTLEIQRTEQGDSAMYLCASRKGGQETQYFGPGTRLLVL.

This clonotype was seen more than once but under ten times. The V call is TRBV19, the J call TRBJ2-5; D unclear. Matching the DNA end better, TRBJ2-7 makes the J call doubtful. Germline V gene data show CDR1 as LNHDA and CDR2 as SQIVND (reference sequence). The CDR3 consists of 14 residues. The CDR3 is CASRVAFQTYEQYF. Here the CDR3 DNA reads TGTGCCAGTAGAGTAGCTTTTCAAACCTACGAGCAGTACTTC.

This clonotype was observed a handful of times. The rearrangement links TRBV3-1 to TRBJ2-4, with TRBD1 identical over 7 bases. J lost 0 bases, V lost 4 bases, and 6 bases had no gene match. CDR3 length: 16 residues. Germline assignment: CDR1 LGHDT and CDR2 YNNKEL (reference sequence). The CDR3 region has the DNA TGTGCCAGCAGCCCCTGGGACAGTTCAGCCAAAAACATTCAGTACTTC. Its translation: CASSPWDSSAKNIQYF.

This clonotype has more than one count but fewer than ten. This chain uses TRBV3-1 with TRBJ1-2; D call uncertain. The CDR3 is 15 amino acids. V dropped 1 base and J dropped 4 bases, with 13 bases sitting between them. Per the germline V gene, CDR1 is LGHDT and CDR2 is YNNKEL (reference sequence). The CDR3 reads CASSQVPGRIYGYTF. The CDR3 bases are TGTGCCAGCAGCCAAGTTCCGGGGAGGATCTATGGCTACACCTTC.

The table lists this clonotype with a count of one. The chain is built from TRBV24-1 and TRBJ2-5, with D perhaps TRBD1 or TRBD2 (6 bases each). The last part of the DNA fits TRBJ2-1 better; the J call may be wrong. CDR1 KGHDR and CDR2 SFDVKD come from the germline V gene. This CDR3 has 16 amino acids. CDR3 sequence: CATSDPKTRGNNEQFF. In nucleotides, the CDR3 is TGTGCCACCAGTGATCCAAAGACTAGGGGGAACAATGAGCAGTTCTTC.

About this clonotype: Germline and junction disagree at one end, which may indicate a read error. The chain couples TRBV20-1 to TRBJ2-1; D might be TRBD1 (6 bases). Germline-derived CDR1 and CDR2 are DFQATT and SNEGSKA (reference sequence). The CDR3 is 16 residues long. CDR3 amino acids: CSAKDGGPSSYNEQFF. Here the CDR3 DNA reads TGCAGTGCTAAGGATGGGGGCCCCAGCTCCTACAACGAGCAGTTCTTC.

The rearrangement links TRBV6-2 or TRBV6-3 to TRBJ2-2, with D tentatively TRBD1 (6 bases). The CDR3 runs 16 residues. V was cut by 5 bases and J by 1 base, with 14 bases left in between. CDR1 is MNHEY, CDR2 SVGEGT, per germline. In DNA, the CDR3 is TGTGCCAGCAGTCCGCTACAGGGTCGGAACACCGGGGAGCTGTTTTTT. Translation gives CASSPLQGRNTGELFF.

The genes are TRBV14 and TRBJ2-2, with 9 bases matching TRBD1. Germline V gene sequence: CDR1 SGHDN, CDR2 FVKESK. Trimming at V came to 4 bases and at J to 6 bases, leaving 0 bases not matched to a gene. The CDR3 spans 13 residues. CDR3 protein: CASSRDRAGELFF. CDR3 sequence (DNA): TGTGCCAGCAGCCGGGACAGGGCCGGGGAGCTGTTTTTT.